Listed below are T cell receptor beta chains from one sample, sequenced in a study of blood T cells in healthy people across ages. In TCRdb, the 5' RACE reads were re-called with MiXCR into one record per CDR3 protein. The data contain about 1.8 million distinct CDR3 sequences, 49% of them singletons. Sequenced: blood. These receptors all come from a woman in her 40s in good health. The conserved cysteine and the conserved F or W are not part of the CDR3 here. The D gene is left open where the match is weak.

v_gene	d_gene	j_gene	CDR3aa
TRBV7-8	-	TRBJ2-1	ASSSTSFNEQF
TRBV9	TRBD2	TRBJ2-1	ASSVVAGGFGDEQF
TRBV29-1	TRBD1	TRBJ2-5	SVVRQGWEESQY
TRBV6-6	TRBD2	-	ASSSLAGPRGTQY
TRBV2	TRBD1	TRBJ2-3	ASSGDRGYTQY
TRBV9	-	TRBJ1-2	AGSATAGTNYGYT
TRBV4-2	-	TRBJ2-5	ASSQDGRVETQY
TRBV11-2	-	TRBJ1-2	ATKRPREYYGYT
TRBV4-3	-	TRBJ2-7	ASSQGSDTNYEQY
TRBV28	-	TRBJ2-1	ASITGAYYNEQF
TRBV4-3	-	TRBJ2-3	ASSQVSGGPDTQY
TRBV6-6	TRBD1	TRBJ1-2	ASNSLGTGDYGYT
TRBV2	TRBD1	TRBJ2-5	ASSEDRGYQETRY
TRBV20-1	TRBD1	-	SALAGQGSEQY
TRBV25-1	-	TRBJ2-1	ASSEGTDPYNERF
TRBV29-1	-	TRBJ2-4	SVEGDTLAKNIQY
TRBV7-9	TRBD1	TRBJ2-6	ASSLPIGTGLSGANVLT
TRBV7-2	TRBD2	TRBJ2-3	ASSSWTSGAPVTQY
TRBV6-5	TRBD2	TRBJ2-5	ASSYFASGGARETQY
TRBV3-1	TRBD2	TRBJ2-1	ASSPRTSGGSYNEQF
TRBV4-3	TRBD1	TRBJ1-5	ASSQVLQGPNQPQH
TRBV20-1	-	TRBJ1-6	SASPSPSTYSPLH
TRBV12-3/TRBV12-4	-	TRBJ1-1	ASSLSGLNTEAF
TRBV21-1	-	TRBJ1-6	ASSKAPGPPSSYNSPLH
TRBV4-1	-	TRBJ2-1	ASSQESDEQF
TRBV6-2/TRBV6-3	TRBD1	-	ASSSAGTGPNEQY
TRBV4-2	-	TRBJ2-1	ASSHSTSSYNEQF
TRBV27	-	TRBJ2-1	ASSPDRRTSDRHNEQF